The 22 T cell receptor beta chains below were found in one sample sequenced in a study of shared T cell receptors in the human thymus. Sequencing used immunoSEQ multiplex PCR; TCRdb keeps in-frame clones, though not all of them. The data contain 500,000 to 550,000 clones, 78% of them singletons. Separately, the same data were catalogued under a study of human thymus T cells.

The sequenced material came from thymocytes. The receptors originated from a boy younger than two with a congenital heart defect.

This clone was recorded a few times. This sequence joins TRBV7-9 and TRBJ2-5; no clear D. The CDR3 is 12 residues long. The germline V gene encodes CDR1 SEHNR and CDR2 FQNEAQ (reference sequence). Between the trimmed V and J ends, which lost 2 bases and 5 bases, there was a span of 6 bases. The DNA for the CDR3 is TGTGCCAGCAGCTTACCGCGCGAGACCCAGTACTTC. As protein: CASSLPRETQYF. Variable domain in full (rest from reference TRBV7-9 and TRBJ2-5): DTGVSQNPRHKITKRGQNVTFRCDPISEHNRLYWYRQTLGQGPEFLTYFQNEAQLEKSRLLSDRFSAERPKGSFSTLEIQRTEQGDSAMYLCASSLPRETQYFGPGTRLLVL.

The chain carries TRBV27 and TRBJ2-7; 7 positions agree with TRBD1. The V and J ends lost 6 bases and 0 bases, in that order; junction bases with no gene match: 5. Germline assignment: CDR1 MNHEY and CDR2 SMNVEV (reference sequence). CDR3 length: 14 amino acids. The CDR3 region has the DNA TGTGCCAGCAGCCGACAGGGCGGCTCCTACGAGCAGTACTTC. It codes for CASSRQGGSYEQYF.

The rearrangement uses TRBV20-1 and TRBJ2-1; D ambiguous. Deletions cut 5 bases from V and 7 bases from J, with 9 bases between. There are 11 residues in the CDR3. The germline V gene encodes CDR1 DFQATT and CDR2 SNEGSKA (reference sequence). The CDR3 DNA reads TGCAGTGCTCCCTATTGGAATGAGCAGTTCTTC. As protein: CSAPYWNEQFF.

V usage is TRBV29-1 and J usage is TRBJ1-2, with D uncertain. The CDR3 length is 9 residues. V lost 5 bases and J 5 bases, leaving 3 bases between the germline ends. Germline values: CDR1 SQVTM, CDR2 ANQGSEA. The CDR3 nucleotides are TGCAGCGTTATATATGGCTACACCTTC. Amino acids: CSVIYGYTF.

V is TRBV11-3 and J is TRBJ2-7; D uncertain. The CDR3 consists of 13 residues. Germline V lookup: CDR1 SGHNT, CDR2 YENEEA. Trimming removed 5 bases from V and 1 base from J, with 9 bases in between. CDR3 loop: CASSQEQSYEQYF. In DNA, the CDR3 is TGTGCCAGCAGCCAGGAACAGTCCTACGAGCAGTACTTC.

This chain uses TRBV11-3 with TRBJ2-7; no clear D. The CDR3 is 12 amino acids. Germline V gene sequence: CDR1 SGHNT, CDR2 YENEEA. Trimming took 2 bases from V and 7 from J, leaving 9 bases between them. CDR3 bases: TGTGCCAGCAGCTTACGTCCTAGGGAGCAGTACTTC. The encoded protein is CASSLRPREQYF.

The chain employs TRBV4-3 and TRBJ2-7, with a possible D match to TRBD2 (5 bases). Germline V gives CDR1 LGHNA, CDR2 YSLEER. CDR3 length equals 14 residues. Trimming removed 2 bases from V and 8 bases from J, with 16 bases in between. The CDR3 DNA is TGCGCCAGCAGCCAAACGGCGGGCGGTCTCCAGCAGTACTTC. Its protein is CASSQTAGGLQQYF.

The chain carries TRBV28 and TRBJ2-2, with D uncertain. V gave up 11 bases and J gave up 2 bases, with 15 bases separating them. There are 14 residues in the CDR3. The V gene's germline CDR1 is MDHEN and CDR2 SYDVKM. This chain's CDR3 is CASKTYLNTGELFF. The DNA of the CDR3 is TGTGCCTCAAAGACTTATTTAAACACCGGGGAGCTGTTTTTT.

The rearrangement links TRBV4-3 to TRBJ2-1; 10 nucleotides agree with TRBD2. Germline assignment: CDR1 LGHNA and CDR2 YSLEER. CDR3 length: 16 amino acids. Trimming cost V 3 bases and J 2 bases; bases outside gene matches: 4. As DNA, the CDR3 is TGCGCCAGCAGCCAGTTAGCGGGAGGACCCTACAATGAGCAGTTCTTC. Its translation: CASSQLAGGPYNEQFF.

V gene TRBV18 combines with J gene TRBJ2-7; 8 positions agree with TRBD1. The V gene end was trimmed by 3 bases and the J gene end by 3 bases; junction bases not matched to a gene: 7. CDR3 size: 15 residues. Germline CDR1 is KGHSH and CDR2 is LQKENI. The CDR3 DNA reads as TGTGCCAGCTCACCCCCAGACAGGGGTTACTACGAGCAGTACTTC. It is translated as CASSPPDRGYYEQYF.

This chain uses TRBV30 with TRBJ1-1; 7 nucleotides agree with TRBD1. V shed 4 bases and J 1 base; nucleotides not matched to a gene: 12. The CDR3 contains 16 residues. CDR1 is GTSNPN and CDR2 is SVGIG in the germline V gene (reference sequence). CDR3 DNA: TGTGCCTGGATTCCCCCCCCAGGGACAGCGAACACTGAAGCTTTCTTT. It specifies CAWIPPPGTANTEAFF.

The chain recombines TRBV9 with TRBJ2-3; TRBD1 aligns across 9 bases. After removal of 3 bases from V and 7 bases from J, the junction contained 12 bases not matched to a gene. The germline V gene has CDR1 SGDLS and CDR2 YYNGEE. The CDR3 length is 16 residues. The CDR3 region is CASSATGTGSRNTQYF. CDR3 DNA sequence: TGTGCCAGCAGCGCCACCGGGACAGGGAGTAGAAATACGCAGTATTTT.

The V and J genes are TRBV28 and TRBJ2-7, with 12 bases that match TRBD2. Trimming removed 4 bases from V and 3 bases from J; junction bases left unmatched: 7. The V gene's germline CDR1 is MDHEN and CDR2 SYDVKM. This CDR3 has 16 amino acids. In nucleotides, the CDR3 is TGTGCCAGCAGTTCCCTGGGACTAGCGGGCGTCTACGAGCAGTACTTC. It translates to CASSSLGLAGVYEQYF.

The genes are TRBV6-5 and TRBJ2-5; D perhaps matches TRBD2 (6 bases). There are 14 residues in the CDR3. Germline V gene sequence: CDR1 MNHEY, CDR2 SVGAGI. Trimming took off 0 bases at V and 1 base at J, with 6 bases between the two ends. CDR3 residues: CASSYSGLQETQYF. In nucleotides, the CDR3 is TGTGCCAGCAGTTACTCGGGACTCCAAGAGACCCAGTACTTC.

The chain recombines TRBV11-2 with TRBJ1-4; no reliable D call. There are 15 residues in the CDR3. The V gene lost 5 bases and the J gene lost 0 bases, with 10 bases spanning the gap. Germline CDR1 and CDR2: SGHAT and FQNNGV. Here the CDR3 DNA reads TGTGCCAGCAGCCAAACGGGAGCAACTAATGAAAAACTGTTTTTT. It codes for CASSQTGATNEKLFF.

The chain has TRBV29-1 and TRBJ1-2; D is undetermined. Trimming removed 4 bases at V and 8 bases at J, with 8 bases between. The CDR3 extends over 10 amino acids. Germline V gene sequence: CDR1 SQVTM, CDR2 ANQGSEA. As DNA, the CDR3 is TGCAGCGTTGTCGGAGGGGGCTACACCTTC. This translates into CSVVGGGYTF.

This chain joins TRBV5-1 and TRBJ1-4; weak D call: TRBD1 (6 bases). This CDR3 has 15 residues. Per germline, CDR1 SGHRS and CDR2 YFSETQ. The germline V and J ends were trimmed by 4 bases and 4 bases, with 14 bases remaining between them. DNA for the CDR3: TGCGCCAGCAGCCGCGAACCGGGACATAATGAAAAACTGTTTTTT. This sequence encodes CASSREPGHNEKLFF.

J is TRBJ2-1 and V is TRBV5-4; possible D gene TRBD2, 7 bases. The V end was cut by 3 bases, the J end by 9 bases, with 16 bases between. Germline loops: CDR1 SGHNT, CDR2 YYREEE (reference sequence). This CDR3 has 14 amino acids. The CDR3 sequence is CASSWGGASTEQFF. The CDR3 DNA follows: TGTGCCAGCAGCTGGGGGGGGGCTAGTACTGAGCAGTTCTTC.

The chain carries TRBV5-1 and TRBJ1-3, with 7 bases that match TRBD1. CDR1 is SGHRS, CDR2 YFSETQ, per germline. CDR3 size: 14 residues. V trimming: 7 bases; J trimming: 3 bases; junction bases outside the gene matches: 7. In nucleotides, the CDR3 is TGCGCCAGCCCGCAGGGGGGAGGTGGAAACACCATATATTTT. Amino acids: CASPQGGGGNTIYF.

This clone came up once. The CDR3 loop is CAWSLPGLVYEQYF. The CDR3 DNA follows: TGTGCCTGGAGTTTGCCCGGACTAGTTTACGAGCAGTACTTC. The chain has TRBV30 and TRBJ2-7; 7 bases map to TRBD2. V lost 2 bases to trimming and J lost 4 bases; unmatched junction nucleotides: 8. The CDR3 extends over 14 amino acids. Germline CDR1 GTSNPN, CDR2 SVGIG (reference sequence).

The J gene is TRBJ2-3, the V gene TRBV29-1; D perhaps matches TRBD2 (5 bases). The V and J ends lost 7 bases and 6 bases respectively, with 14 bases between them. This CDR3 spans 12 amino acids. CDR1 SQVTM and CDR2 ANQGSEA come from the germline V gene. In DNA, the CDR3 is TGCAGCGGAAGATTGAGGGTGGATACGCAGTATTTT. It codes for CSGRLRVDTQYF.

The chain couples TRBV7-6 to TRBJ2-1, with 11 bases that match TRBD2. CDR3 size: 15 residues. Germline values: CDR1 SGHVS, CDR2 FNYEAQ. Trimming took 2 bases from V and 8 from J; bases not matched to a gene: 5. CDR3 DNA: TGTGCCAGCAGCTTATCTCCTAGCGGGAGGCATGAGCAGTTCTTC. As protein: CASSLSPSGRHEQFF.